These T cell receptor beta chains were read from a single sample in a study of cytomegalovirus exposure and HLA in healthy donors. Sequencing was performed with immunoSEQ multiplex PCR; in TCRdb, only in-frame clones are kept and a portion is missing. The top ten clones hold approximately 2% of a sample with approximately 130,000 clones, 80% to 90% of them seen once. Material: PBMCs. The receptors were sampled from a woman between 18 and 29 years old in good health and CMV-seronegative. Both conserved end residues are part of each CDR3. The D gene is left open where the match is weak. Size is omitted from some rows. Given values are once, few, many or a class for expanded clones.

clone size	V gene	D gene	J gene	CDR3 protein	CDR3 DNA
-	TRBV28	TRBD1	TRBJ1-2	CASSRGTALYGYTF	TGTGCCAGCAGTAGGGGGACAGCACTCTATGGCTACACCTTC
-	TRBV5-1	TRBD1	TRBJ1-5	CASLGGQGGNQPQHF	TGCGCCAGCTTAGGAGGACAGGGCGGAAATCAGCCCCAGCATTTT
-	TRBV4-1	-	TRBJ1-3	CASSQDVIRVSGNTIYF	TGCGCCAGCAGCCAAGATGTAATCCGGGTCTCTGGAAACACCATATATTTT
-	TRBV7-9	TRBD1	TRBJ1-1	CASTTQQGLEAFF	TGTGCCAGCACCACTCAACAGGGGCTCGAAGCTTTCTTT
-	TRBV5-4	-	TRBJ2-7	CASSLDTYEQYF	TGTGCCAGCAGCTTGGACACCTACGAGCAGTACTTC
-	TRBV7-2	TRBD1	TRBJ1-2	CASSLGQLPSYGYTF	TGTGCCAGCAGCTTGGGACAGTTACCCTCTTATGGCTACACCTTC
-	TRBV7-8	-	TRBJ1-4	CASSPERREWLEKLFF	TGTGCCAGCAGCCCCGAGCGGAGGGAATGGCTCGAAAAACTGTTTTTT
-	TRBV5-5	-	TRBJ1-2	CASLGGLNYGYTF	TGTGCCAGCCTTGGGGGCTTAAACTATGGCTACACCTTC
-	TRBV5-1	-	TRBJ2-3	CASSLAGEMISTDTQYF	TGCGCCAGCAGCTTGGCCGGGGAGATGATAAGCACAGATACGCAGTATTTT
-	TRBV2	-	TRBJ1-2	CASREGQFNYGYTF	TGTGCCAGCCGAGAGGGACAATTTAACTATGGCTACACCTTC
once	TRBV28	TRBD2	TRBJ2-3	CASTQRGGVTDTQYF	TGTGCCAGCACCCAGCGGGGGGGCGTCACAGATACGCAGTATTTT
-	TRBV6-5	TRBD1	TRBJ1-2	CASSTGQGGYGYTF	TGTGCCAGCAGTACGGGACAGGGCGGCTATGGCTACACCTTC
-	TRBV2	TRBD1	TRBJ1-2	CASTMGQATYGYTF	TGTGCCAGCACCATGGGACAGGCTACCTATGGCTACACCTTC
-	TRBV5-5	TRBD1	TRBJ1-5	CASSWAGTGGSQPQHF	TGTGCCAGCAGCTGGGCGGGGACAGGGGGTTCTCAGCCCCAGCATTTT
-	TRBV7-3	-	TRBJ1-2	CASSSGQTDYGYTF	TGTGCCAGCAGTTCTGGACAGACGGACTATGGCTACACCTTC
-	TRBV29-1	TRBD1	TRBJ2-7	CSGTGGLSEQYF	TGCAGCGGGACAGGGGGTCTTTCCGAGCAGTACTTC
-	TRBV19	-	TRBJ1-1	CASSPPTENTEAFF	TGTGCCAGTAGTCCGCCGACAGAGAACACTGAAGCTTTCTTT
-	TRBV6-5	TRBD2	TRBJ2-1	CASSRREGTYNEQFF	TGTGCCAGCAGCCGCAGGGAGGGGACCTACAATGAGCAGTTCTTC
-	TRBV6-5	-	TRBJ2-2	CASRLTVSAYGELFF	TGTGCCAGCAGGCTGACAGTTTCGGCGTACGGGGAGCTGTTTTTT
few	TRBV7-2	TRBD1	TRBJ2-3	CASSLGQGRSTQYF	TGTGCCAGCAGCTTAGGACAGGGTCGGAGTACGCAGTATTTT
once	TRBV15	TRBD1	TRBJ2-2	CATSRVPGQGNGELFF	TGTGCCACCAGCAGAGTGCCGGGACAGGGGAACGGGGAGCTGTTTTTT
-	TRBV13	TRBD2	TRBJ2-3	CASSLVAEAGGTSGSPDTQYF	TGTGCCAGCAGCTTAGTAGCCGAGGCGGGGGGAACTAGCGGGAGCCCCGATACGCAGTATTTT
-	TRBV19	TRBD1	TRBJ1-1	CASSLGQGVTAFF	TGTGCCAGTAGCTTGGGACAGGGGGTCACCGCTTTCTTT
-	TRBV11-2	-	TRBJ2-7	CASSQFTGSTYEQYF	TGTGCCAGCAGCCAATTCACAGGGTCAACCTACGAGCAGTACTTC
-	TRBV18	-	TRBJ2-3	CASSPAATTDTQYF	TGTGCCAGCTCACCAGCGGCCACCACAGATACGCAGTATTTT
-	TRBV21-1	-	TRBJ2-7	CASSMHAASGGANGRVYEQYF	TGTGCCAGCAGCATGCACGCGGCTAGCGGGGGTGCTAATGGAAGGGTCTACGAGCAGTACTTC
-	TRBV9	-	TRBJ1-6	CASSVGTYNSPLHF	TGTGCCAGCAGCGTAGGGACTTATAATTCACCCCTCCACTTT
-	TRBV27	TRBD1	TRBJ2-7	CASSIRQGSNYEQYF	TGTGCCAGCAGTATAAGACAGGGATCTAACTACGAGCAGTACTTC
-	TRBV29-1	TRBD2	TRBJ2-1	CSATGLELYNEQFF	TGCAGCGCGACGGGACTAGAGCTCTACAATGAGCAGTTCTTC
-	TRBV11-3	TRBD2	TRBJ2-7	CASSSGTSPYEQYF	TGTGCCAGCAGCTCCGGGACTAGTCCCTACGAGCAGTACTTC
-	TRBV11-2	-	TRBJ1-1	CASSLLEGRKAFF	TGTGCCAGCAGCTTACTGGAGGGCAGAAAAGCTTTCTTT
few	TRBV7-3	-	TRBJ1-6	CASSLGLTSPLHF	TGTGCCAGCAGCTTAGGGCTGACCTCACCCCTCCACTTT
-	TRBV9	TRBD2	TRBJ2-2	CASSAIREGTGELFF	TGTGCCAGCAGCGCCATAAGGGAGGGGACCGGGGAGCTGTTTTTT
-	TRBV7-2	TRBD1	TRBJ2-7	CASSFDRGSSYEQYF	TGTGCCAGCAGCTTTGACAGGGGCTCCTCCTACGAGCAGTACTTC
-	TRBV21-1	-	TRBJ1-3	CASSKVCGQSSGNTIYF	TGTGCCAGCAGCAAAGTGTGCGGACAGAGCTCTGGAAACACCATATATTTT
-	TRBV10-3	-	TRBJ2-2	CAISLDKNTGELFF	TGTGCCATCAGCCTGGACAAGAACACCGGGGAGCTGTTTTTT
once	TRBV5-1	TRBD1	TRBJ2-5	CASSIRDREAQYF	TGCGCCAGCAGCATCCGGGACAGGGAGGCCCAGTACTTC